Below are 21 T cell receptor beta chains sequenced from a single sample in a study of cytomegalovirus exposure and HLA in healthy donors. PCR amplification relied on 60 Vbeta primers (plus 13 Jbeta primers). The assay was immunoSEQ multiplex PCR, and TCRdb's table has in-frame clones only and misses some. Of fewer than 150,000 clones in the sample, roughly 80% were seen once. Sample: PBMCs. The receptors derive from a middle-aged man in good health and CMV-seropositive.

This clone was recorded only once. CDR3 nucleotides: TGTGCCACCAGACTCACCCAGGGCACCTATGGCTACACCTTC. This sequence encodes CATRLTQGTYGYTF. V gene TRBV15 combines with J gene TRBJ1-2; maybe TRBD1 (5 bases). The V end was cut by 6 bases, the J end by 4 bases, with 15 bases between. The CDR3 loop spans 14 amino acids. Germline CDR1 LNHNV, CDR2 YYDKDF (reference sequence).

The chain recombines TRBV30 with TRBJ1-2, with D possibly TRBD1 on 5 matching bases. Germline CDR1 and CDR2: GTSNPN and SVGIG (reference sequence). The CDR3 consists of 12 residues. The ends were cut back, 2 bases at V and 3 bases at J, with 7 bases in the middle. The chain's CDR3 is CAWSLGDYGYTF. The CDR3 DNA reads TGTGCCTGGAGTCTAGGGGACTATGGCTACACCTTC.

This clone was counted a few times. The chain is built from TRBV30 and TRBJ1-4; tentatively, D is TRBD1 (5 bases). The germline V and J ends were trimmed by 0 bases and 7 bases, with 12 bases remaining between them. CDR3 length: 14 residues. Germline V lookup: CDR1 GTSNPN, CDR2 SVGIG (reference sequence). The CDR3 loop is CAWSVTSQGEKLFF. The CDR3, as DNA: TGTGCCTGGAGTGTGACGTCCCAGGGTGAAAAACTGTTTTTT.

This clone has a handful of counts. This chain links TRBV28 with TRBJ1-5; 7 nucleotides agree with TRBD1. Germline CDR1 reads MDHEN; CDR2 reads SYDVKM. This CDR3 has 12 residues. V trimming: 7 bases; J trimming: 7 bases; junction bases outside the gene matches: 4. In DNA form, the CDR3 reads TGTGCCAGCATTACAGGGGTGCAGCCCCAGCATTTT. Amino acid sequence: CASITGVQPQHF.

J is TRBJ1-2 and V is TRBV19; D remains unclear. The CDR3 runs 14 residues. CDR1 is LNHDA and CDR2 is SQIVND in the germline V gene (reference sequence). V lost 0 bases and J lost 7, with 12 bases in between. DNA for the CDR3: TGTGCCAGTAGTATAGACTCACGGACTCTTGGCTACACCTTC. The encoded protein is CASSIDSRTLGYTF.

The rearrangement uses TRBV6-1 and TRBJ1-1, with 7 bases aligning to TRBD1. The junction had 7 bases not matched to a gene; V was cut back by 3 bases and J by 0 bases. The length of the CDR3 is 16 residues. CDR1 is MNHNS, CDR2 SASEGT, per germline. CDR3 sequence reads: CASSDQGTAMNTEAFF. The CDR3 DNA sequence: TGTGCCAGCAGTGACCAGGGGACAGCCATGAACACTGAAGCTTTCTTT.

This clone was recorded only once. V usage is TRBV19 and J usage is TRBJ2-5; TRBD2 matches at 11 bases. CDR1 and CDR2 from the germline V gene are LNHDA and SQIVND (reference sequence). The CDR3 totals 15 residues. The V gene end was trimmed by 7 bases and the J gene end by 1 base; junction bases not matched to a gene: 5. CDR3 sequence: CASIGLAGGQETQYF. CDR3 sequence (DNA): TGTGCCAGTATCGGCCTAGCGGGAGGCCAAGAGACCCAGTACTTC.

This clone was seen more than once but under ten times. The chain joins TRBV6-5 to TRBJ1-5; 7 nucleotides align to TRBD1. Germline V CDR1 and CDR2: MNHEY, SVGAGI. J gave up 3 bases and V 7 bases, and 6 bases lay outside the gene matches. The CDR3 runs 14 residues. The CDR3: CASKGAGTNQPQHF. The CDR3 DNA reads as TGTGCCAGCAAGGGGGCAGGGACCAATCAGCCCCAGCATTTT.

The CDR3 DNA follows: TGCGCCAGCAGTCAATCAAAACACAGGTGGATACCAGATACGCAGTATTTT. It specifies CASSQSKHRWIPDTQYF. The J gene is TRBJ2-3, the V gene TRBV23-1, with TRBD1 as a possible D gene (5 bases). TRBV23-1 is reported as an ORF; its role is uncertain. The CDR3 runs to 17 residues. V lost 0 bases and J 4 bases, leaving 17 bases between the germline ends.

Only one count was recorded for this clone. This chain connects TRBV25-1 to TRBJ2-2; TRBD2 might be the D (7 bases). Between the trimmed V and J ends, which lost 5 bases and 0 bases, there was a span of 10 bases. Germline CDR1 reads MGHDK; CDR2 reads SYGVNS. The CDR3 totals 15 residues. CDR3 sequence reads: CASSRGGANTGELFF. The CDR3 DNA follows: TGTGCCAGCAGTAGGGGGGGGGCGAACACCGGGGAGCTGTTTTTT.

The J gene is TRBJ1-2, the V gene TRBV18; a weak D match, TRBD1 (6 bases). Trimming pared 3 bases from V and 4 bases from J, leaving 15 bases between. Germline assignment: CDR1 KGHSH and CDR2 LQKENI. The CDR3 runs to 15 residues. This CDR3 is CASSPWQDRPYGYTF. The CDR3 DNA reads as TGTGCCAGCTCACCTTGGCAGGACAGACCCTATGGCTACACCTTC.

The V call is TRBV7-3, the J call TRBJ2-1, with a possible D match to TRBD1 (5 bases). V was cut by 0 bases and J by 12 bases, with 12 bases left in between. The CDR3 runs 13 residues. Germline CDR1 is SGHTA and CDR2 is FQGTGA. The CDR3 bases are TGTGCCAGCAGCTTAACGATAGGGGATTGGCAGTTCTTC. Protein product: CASSLTIGDWQFF.

The chain couples TRBV19 to TRBJ2-5; tentatively, D is TRBD2 (6 bases). The CDR3 is made up of 15 amino acids. Germline values: CDR1 LNHDA, CDR2 SQIVND (reference sequence). Between the trimmed V and J ends, which lost 5 bases and 3 bases, there was a span of 16 bases. The CDR3 is CASSLRGGLKETQYF. In nucleotides, the CDR3 is TGTGCCAGTAGTCTTAGGGGAGGCCTCAAAGAGACCCAGTACTTC.

This clone was recorded only once. The chain links TRBV5-4 to TRBJ2-5, with no clear D. This CDR3 spans 15 amino acids. The V end lost 4 bases, the J end lost 2 bases, and 15 bases lay between the germline ends. Per germline, CDR1 SGHNT and CDR2 YYREEE (reference sequence). This chain's CDR3 is CASSLNRSPQETQYF. CDR3 in DNA: TGTGCCAGCAGCCTAAATCGCTCCCCTCAAGAGACCCAGTACTTC. Together with reference TRBV5-4 and TRBJ2-5, the CDR3 gives the full variable domain: ETGVTQSPTHLIKTRGQQVTLRCSSQSGHNTVSWYQQALGQGPQFIFQYYREEENGRGNFPPRFSGLQFPNYSSELNVNALELDDSALYLCASSLNRSPQETQYFGPGTRLLVL.

This clone was recorded a few times. V and J are TRBV18 and TRBJ1-1; 7 bases are a match to TRBD1. V gave up 2 bases and J gave up 10 bases; unmatched junction bases: 10. The CDR3 consists of 14 residues. Germline loops: CDR1 KGHSH, CDR2 LQKENI. The CDR3 region has the DNA TGTGCCAGCTCACCAGATACAGGGGTGGCGGGAGCTTTCTTT. Its protein product is CASSPDTGVAGAFF.

The chain recombines TRBV7-3 with TRBJ2-3; 10 positions match TRBD2. The CDR3 consists of 15 residues. With 5 bases clipped from V and 4 bases from J, the junction kept 6 bases outside the gene matches. CDR1 and CDR2 from the germline V gene are SGHTA and FQGTGA. CDR3 DNA: TGTGCCAGCAGCCCAGGTAGCGGGGGGTCAGATACGCAGTATTTT. Translated, it gives CASSPGSGGSDTQYF.

The rearrangement links TRBV29-1 to TRBJ2-3, with a weak D call TRBD1 (6 bases). The CDR3 runs 14 residues. The V end was cut by 6 bases, the J end by 2 bases, with 15 bases between. Looked up from germline, CDR1 is SQVTM and CDR2 is ANQGSEA. CDR3 amino acids: CSVLDRQATDTQYF. Here the CDR3 DNA reads TGCAGCGTACTCGACAGACAGGCCACAGATACGCAGTATTTT.

The chain links TRBV9 to TRBJ2-1; 7 bases match TRBD1. Germline V gene data show CDR1 as SGDLS and CDR2 as YYNGEE. This CDR3 has 17 amino acids. V lost 4 bases to trimming and J lost 7 bases; unmatched junction nucleotides: 17. CDR3 nucleotide sequence: TGTGCCAGCAGCTTCTCAGGGGACAGAGGCTGGGGGAATGAGCAGTTCTTC. Its protein is CASSFSGDRGWGNEQFF.

The chain links TRBV7-6 to TRBJ1-5; D is perhaps TRBD1 (6 bases). This CDR3 is built from 13 residues. In germline, CDR1 is SGHVS, CDR2 FNYEAQ. V lost 1 base, J lost 11 bases, and 12 bases lay in between. The CDR3 DNA follows: TGTGCCAGCAGCTTAGGGACAGCCCAGGCCCAGCATTTT. Translating it yields CASSLGTAQAQHF.

The V and J genes are TRBV10-3 and TRBJ2-1; 12 bases align to TRBD2. The CDR3 has 18 amino acids. Germline lookup yields CDR1 ENHRY and CDR2 SYGVKD. V lost 7 bases and J lost 1; bases outside the gene matches: 11. The CDR3 reads CAIKESWLAGGSYNEQFF. As DNA, the CDR3 is TGTGCCATCAAAGAGTCTTGGCTAGCGGGAGGGTCCTACAATGAGCAGTTCTTC.

V usage is TRBV4-1 and J usage is TRBJ1-4, with 7 bases matching TRBD1. CDR3 size: 14 residues. CDR1 is MGHRA, CDR2 YSYEKL, per germline. V shed 5 bases and J 5 bases; nucleotides not matched to a gene: 5. For the CDR3, the DNA is TGCGCCAGCAGCTACAGGGGAGACAATGAAAAACTGTTTTTT. This encodes CASSYRGDNEKLFF.